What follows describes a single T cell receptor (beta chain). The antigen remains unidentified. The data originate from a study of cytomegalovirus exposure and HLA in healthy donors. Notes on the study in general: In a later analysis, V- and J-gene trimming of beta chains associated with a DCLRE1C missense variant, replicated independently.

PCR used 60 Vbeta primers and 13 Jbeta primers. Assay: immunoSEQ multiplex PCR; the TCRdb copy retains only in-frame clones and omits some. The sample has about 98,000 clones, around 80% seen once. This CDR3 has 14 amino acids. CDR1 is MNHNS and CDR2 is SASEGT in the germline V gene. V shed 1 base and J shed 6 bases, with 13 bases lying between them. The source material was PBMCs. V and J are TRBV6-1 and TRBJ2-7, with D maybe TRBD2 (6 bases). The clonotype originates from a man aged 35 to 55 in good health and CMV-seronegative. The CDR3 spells CASSEVAVGGEQYF. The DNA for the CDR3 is TGTGCCAGCAGTGAAGTGGCGGTGGGGGGCGAGCAGTACTTC.